Here is one TCR beta chain with its context. This receptor's antigen is unknown. Base-call qualities are not available, and no considerably larger clone is one nucleotide away. TCRbeta CDR3 regions were amplified from genomic DNA using the immunoSEQ Assay, a bias-controlled multiplex PCR. As for how the authors treated the data: The number of nucleated cells in each sample was estimated by amplification of reference gene primers within the assay. To quantify the absolute abundance of each unique TCRbeta CDR3 rearrangement, sequence reads were collapsed and filtered. For each sample, productive Simpson clonality was calculated by taking the square root of Simpson's diversity index across productive rearrangements. The source is immuneACCESS, and TCRdb retained only in-frame sequences with V and J called. Part of the clones is not carried over; for the studies checked, unresolved V genes explain less than half of this, and the remainder is unexplained. The V and J calls and the clone size are those of that table, but D and trimming were determined from the DNA. Here the sample has 65,000 to 75,000 clones; 80% to 85% occur a single time. 9.7% of the sample is taken by the ten largest.

This entry is derived from a study of blood T cell repertoires in COVID-19 (dated by TCRdb to 2020 to 2021). For context, the study as a whole: The collaborator samples originated in the United States, Italy and Spain and spanned the acute and convalescent phases of COVID-19. The samples were drawn from the first 160 participants of the ongoing ImmuneRACE study and from some 1,300 subjects provided by 6 global collaborators. Where available, HLA class I and class II types were taken from metadata supplied by the sample provider and were not determined by assay-based typing. The repertoires were released in a freely available public database intended as a resource for research on the immune response to SARS-CoV-2. The prospective study material was composed of cDNA or gDNA derived from T cells, B-cell-depleted T cells, or PBMCs. Deeply sampled blood TCRbeta repertoires from subjects exposed to, actively infected with, or recovered from COVID-19 were included in the dataset. The sample metadata nearly always contained a de-identified subject ID, COVID-19 status, age in years and sex.

Study-wide findings and limitations: How much clinical and demographic metadata was included differed by source and by participant, and the metadata was provided uncurated.

Each collaborating institution followed its own protocols to collect whole blood in K2EDTA tubes. For TCRbeta analysis, collaborators shipped samples in one of three forms: frozen whole blood, isolated PBMCs, or DNA extracted from either of those sample types. For CDR1 and CDR2, the germline V gene lists SGHTA and FQGNSA. Its CDR3 holds 15 amino acids, cysteine through phenylalanine. This entry keeps only the CDR3 DNA: 45 bases, framed from base 1. From V the trimming removes 5 bases and from J it removes 0 bases, while the gene matches leave 2 bases of the junction unaccounted for. The material sequenced was peripheral blood. The clonotype originates from a woman older than 75 with acute or convalescent COVID-19. The rearrangement combines TRBV7-2 with TRBJ2-7; 12 central nucleotides agree with TRBD2. In nucleotide form, the sequence is TGTGCCAGCAGCCAGGGACTAGCGGGCTCCTACGAGCAGTACTTC. This codes for CASSQGLAGSYEQYF. Reference TRBV7-2 and TRBJ2-7 genes cover what lies past the CDR3, so the full variable domain is GAGVSQSPSNKVTEKGKDVELRCDPISGHTALYWYRQSLGQGLEFLIYFQGNSAPDKSGLPSDRFSAERTGGSVSTLTIQRTQQEDSAVYLCASSQGLAGSYEQYFGPGTRLTVT.